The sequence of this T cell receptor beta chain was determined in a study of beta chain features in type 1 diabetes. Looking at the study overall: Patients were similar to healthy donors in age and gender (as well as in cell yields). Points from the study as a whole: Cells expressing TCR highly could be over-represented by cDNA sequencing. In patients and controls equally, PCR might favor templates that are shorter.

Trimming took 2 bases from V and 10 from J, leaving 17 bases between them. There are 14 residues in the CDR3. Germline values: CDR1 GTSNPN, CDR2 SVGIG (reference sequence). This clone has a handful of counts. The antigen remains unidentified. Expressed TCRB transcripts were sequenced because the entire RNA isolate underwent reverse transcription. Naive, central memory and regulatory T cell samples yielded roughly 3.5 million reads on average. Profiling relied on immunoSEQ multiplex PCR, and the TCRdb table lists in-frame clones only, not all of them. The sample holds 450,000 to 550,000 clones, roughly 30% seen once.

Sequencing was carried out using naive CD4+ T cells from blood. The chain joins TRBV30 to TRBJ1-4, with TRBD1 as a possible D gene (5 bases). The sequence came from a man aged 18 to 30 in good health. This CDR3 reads CAWSIGTSSRKLFF. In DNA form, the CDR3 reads TGTGCCTGGAGTATCGGGACCTCCTCGAGAAAACTGTTTTTT.